Listed below are T cell receptor beta chains from one sample, sequenced in a study of blood T cell repertoires in COVID-19. TCRdb's copy holds only in-frame clones and misses some; the assay was immunoSEQ multiplex PCR. Of under 90,000 clones listed, 91% are singletons. The specimen was peripheral blood. These receptors were obtained from a man aged 35 to 55 with COVID-19, enrolled during active disease. Both conserved end residues are trimmed from each CDR3.

V gene,J gene,CDR3 protein
TRBV12-5,TRBJ2-1,ASGLVNYNEQF
TRBV30,TRBJ1-2,AWSVGLNYGYT
TRBV12-3/TRBV12-4,TRBJ2-7,ASSYRDFYEQY
TRBV6-2/TRBV6-3,TRBJ2-7,ASSPRTGGEQY
TRBV2,TRBJ2-1,ASSELERGNNEQF
TRBV5-5,TRBJ2-7,ASSLTPSRTGGEQY
TRBV2,TRBJ2-7,ASSEPGNYEQY
TRBV6-6,TRBJ1-1,ASDSERRDTEAF
TRBV18,TRBJ2-7,ASSPVGGTYEQY
TRBV5-1,TRBJ2-7,ASSLVGGEEHEQY
TRBV21-1,TRBJ2-7,ASSKGSDEQY
TRBV18,TRBJ2-1,ASSPPAGIHEQF
TRBV7-2,TRBJ1-6,ASSFQQGGINSPLH
TRBV6-5,TRBJ2-3,ASSPGQDTTDTQY
TRBV7-9,TRBJ1-3,ASSGIRGAEGNTIY
TRBV28,TRBJ1-5,ASSEGQGLQPQH
TRBV12-3/TRBV12-4,TRBJ1-5,ASSRTVEQPQH
TRBV29-1,TRBJ2-7,SVEKTGTAYEQY
TRBV2,TRBJ2-2,ASSTGNTGELF
TRBV5-1,TRBJ2-5,ASSWGGTQETQY
TRBV5-5,TRBJ1-1,ASSLTGNTEAF
TRBV5-1,TRBJ2-1,ASSLAGAEPNEQF
TRBV28,TRBJ1-1,ASSPPENTEAF
TRBV5-4,TRBJ2-3,ASSAQGTDTQY
TRBV7-2,TRBJ2-6,ASSLGGPGANVLT
TRBV7-2,TRBJ2-7,ASSLAAGLELYEQY
TRBV5-6,TRBJ1-5,ASSLAGIQPQH
TRBV6-4,TRBJ1-2,ASSATLNYGYT
TRBV28,TRBJ2-2,ASSLNGPGELF
TRBV3-1/TRBV3-2,TRBJ2-7,ASSHEPGQGAHEQY
TRBV19,TRBJ1-2,ASSMGQPNYGYT
TRBV28,TRBJ2-2,ASSSGQYTGELF
TRBV25-1,TRBJ1-5,ASSVAQGNQPQH
TRBV4-2,TRBJ2-2,ASSQDREEVAGELF
TRBV3-1/TRBV3-2,TRBJ2-5,ASSQAAGEQETQY
TRBV3-1/TRBV3-2,TRBJ1-5,ASSQDHSHQPQH
TRBV3-1/TRBV3-2,TRBJ2-2,ASSQEAETGELF
TRBV24-1,TRBJ2-5,ATSVRTGVQGETQY
TRBV2,TRBJ2-5,ASSETPRETQY
TRBV4-1,TRBJ1-5,ASSQDLGGNQPQH
TRBV18,TRBJ2-5,ASSPSSAPGETQY
TRBV3-1/TRBV3-2,TRBJ2-7,ASSQDGIGTAYEQY
TRBV18,TRBJ1-3,ASSKSSGGGLGGNTIY
TRBV30,TRBJ2-3,AWSLGQGLDTQY
TRBV10-3,TRBJ2-3,AITGTSGGLLGTDTQY
TRBV11-2,TRBJ1-1,ASILTGGTEAF
TRBV27,TRBJ2-2,ASRRGLAGAGELF
TRBV5-6,TRBJ2-7,ASSLLSGQGAYEQY
TRBV6-1,TRBJ2-7,ASSEAMAGGINEQY
TRBV27,TRBJ1-5,ASSFWGGGRNQPQH
TRBV28,TRBJ2-7,ASSLGGGALGPSEQY
TRBV30,TRBJ1-6,AWNGRINSPLH
TRBV15,TRBJ2-5,ATSRARQNQETQY
TRBV30,TRBJ2-6,AWSKGFLSSGANVLT